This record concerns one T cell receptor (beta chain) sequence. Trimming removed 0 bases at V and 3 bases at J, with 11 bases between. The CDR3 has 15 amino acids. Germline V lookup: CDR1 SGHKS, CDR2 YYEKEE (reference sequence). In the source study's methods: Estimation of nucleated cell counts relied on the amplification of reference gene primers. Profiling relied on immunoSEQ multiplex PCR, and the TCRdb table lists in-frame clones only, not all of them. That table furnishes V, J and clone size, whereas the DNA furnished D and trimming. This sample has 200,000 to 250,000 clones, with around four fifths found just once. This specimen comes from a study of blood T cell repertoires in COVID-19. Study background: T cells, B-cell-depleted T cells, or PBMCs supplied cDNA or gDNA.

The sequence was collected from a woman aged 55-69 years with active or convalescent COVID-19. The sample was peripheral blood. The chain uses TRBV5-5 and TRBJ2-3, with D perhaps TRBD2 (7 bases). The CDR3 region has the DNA TGTGCCAGCAGCTTGGGTGCGGGGGCGACAGATACGCAGTATTTT. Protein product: CASSLGAGATDTQYF.